The 30 T cell receptor beta chains listed next were all sequenced from one sample in a study of blood T cell repertoires in COVID-19 (dated by TCRdb to between 2020 and 2021). Libraries were made using the immunoSEQ multiplex PCR assay. The table was pulled from immuneACCESS by TCRdb, which kept in-frame rearrangements only. Such tables lose some clones; where checked, under half of the loss comes from unresolved V genes, and the rest has no known cause. This sample gives some 150,000 clones in total; roughly nine tenths of them show up just once. The top ten constitute about 4.6% of the sample. Specimen: peripheral blood. The receptors originated from a woman aged 55-70 years with active or convalescent COVID-19.

The rearrangement joins TRBV20-1 to TRBJ1-6; unclear D gene. The V gene lost 3 bases and the J gene lost 0 bases, with 9 bases spanning the gap. CDR1 and CDR2 from the germline V gene are DFQATT and SNEGSKA (reference sequence). The CDR3 length is 15 residues. The CDR3 DNA reads as TGCAGTGCTAGTGCAGGAAGCTCCTATAATTCACCCCTCCACTTT. Translation: CSASAGSSYNSPLHF.

The V call is TRBV7-2, the J call TRBJ1-4, with D possibly matching TRBD1 (6 bases). The CDR3 spans 13 residues. V was shortened by 2 bases and J by 12 bases, with 13 bases between the two germline ends. Germline lookup yields CDR1 SGHTA and CDR2 FQGNSA. The CDR3 sequence is CASSLQGKGELFF. DNA of the CDR3: TGTGCCAGCAGCTTACAGGGGAAAGGAGAACTGTTTTTT.

The genes are TRBV7-2 and TRBJ2-2; 7 bases align to TRBD2. With 7 bases clipped from V and 7 bases from J, the junction kept 18 bases outside the gene matches. Germline values: CDR1 SGHTA, CDR2 FQGNSA. The CDR3 runs 17 residues. The CDR3 sequence is CASIGPGSGALGGELFF. The CDR3 DNA follows: TGTGCCAGCATAGGGCCGGGGAGCGGGGCGCTGGGCGGGGAGCTGTTTTTT.

The chain has TRBV7-9 and TRBJ2-1; 8 nucleotides line up with TRBD2. The CDR3 consists of 15 residues. Losses at the gene ends were 5 bases for V and 4 bases for J; bases not matched to a gene: 7. In germline, CDR1 is SEHNR, CDR2 FQNEAQ (reference sequence). The CDR3 is CASSRWRGDYNEQFF. For the CDR3, the DNA is TGTGCCAGCAGCCGGTGGCGGGGGGATTACAATGAGCAGTTCTTC. The full variable domain, with the rest looked up from reference TRBV7-9 and TRBJ2-1, is DTGVSQNPRHKITKRGQNVTFRCDPISEHNRLYWYRQTLGQGPEFLTYFQNEAQLEKSRLLSDRFSAERPKGSFSTLEIQRTEQGDSAMYLCASSRWRGDYNEQFFGPGTRLTVL.

The chain combines TRBV7-8 with TRBJ2-3; a possible D gene is TRBD1 (5 bases). Trimming removed 2 bases from V and 4 bases from J, with 10 bases in between. Germline CDR1 and CDR2: SGHVS and FQNEAQ. The CDR3 length is 14 residues. The CDR3 bases are TGTGCCAGCAGCTTATTCTCCAGGGCAGATACGCAGTATTTT. It specifies CASSLFSRADTQYF.

This chain uses TRBV19 with TRBJ1-1; 7 bases are shared with TRBD1. With V trimmed by 6 bases and J by 11 bases, 15 bases remained unmatched. Germline CDR1 is LNHDA and CDR2 is SQIVND (reference sequence). CDR3 size: 14 residues. The CDR3 DNA sequence: TGTGCCAGTAGGGACAGGAGAAACCCTTATCGGGCTTTCTTT. It yields the protein CASRDRRNPYRAFF. Drawing the rest from reference TRBV19 and TRBJ1-1, the complete variable domain is DGGITQSPKYLFRKEGQNVTLSCEQNLNHDAMYWYRQDPGQGLRLIYYSQIVNDFQKGDIAEGYSVSREKKESFPLTVTSAQKNPTAFYLCASRDRRNPYRAFFGQGTRLTVV.

The chain links TRBV10-3 to TRBJ2-1; 12 positions agree with TRBD1. Germline CDR1 and CDR2: ENHRY and SYGVKD. The CDR3 runs to 16 residues. With 5 bases clipped from V and 6 bases from J, the junction kept 8 bases outside the gene matches. The CDR3 reads CAISPGTGGNLNEQFF. The CDR3 coding sequence is TGTGCCATCAGTCCTGGGACAGGGGGCAATCTCAATGAGCAGTTCTTC.

The count of this clone is one. This chain connects TRBV30 to TRBJ1-3, with D hard to call. This CDR3 contains 13 residues. Trimming pared 4 bases from V and 0 bases from J, leaving 7 bases between. CDR1 GTSNPN and CDR2 SVGIG come from the germline V gene (reference sequence). CDR3 residues: CAWTVSSGNTIYF. The CDR3 DNA follows: TGTGCCTGGACAGTTTCCTCTGGAAACACCATATATTTT. The whole variable domain, filled in from reference TRBV30 and TRBJ1-3, reads SQTIHQWPATLVQPVGSPLSLECTVEGTSNPNLYWYRQAAGRGLQLLFYSVGIGQISSEVPQNLSASRPQDRQFILSSKKLLLSDSGFYLCAWTVSSGNTIYFGEGSWLTVV.

The chain joins TRBV19 to TRBJ2-6; D call uncertain. V was clipped by 3 bases and J by 1 base, with 10 bases between them. The length of the CDR3 is 16 residues. Germline V gene sequence: CDR1 LNHDA, CDR2 SQIVND (reference sequence). The CDR3 here is CASSISFGSGANVLTF. In DNA form, the CDR3 reads TGTGCCAGTAGTATCTCCTTCGGGTCTGGGGCCAACGTCCTGACTTTC.

V and J are TRBV2 and TRBJ1-2, with D perhaps matching TRBD1 (6 bases). Germline V gives CDR1 SNHLY, CDR2 FYNNEI. The CDR3 has 17 amino acids. Trimming shortened V by 10 bases and J by 0 bases, and 24 bases separated the two germline ends. CDR3 sequence reads: CAIPSSTGQIANYGYTF. In DNA, the CDR3 is TGTGCCATACCATCATCCACCGGACAGATCGCTAACTATGGCTACACCTTC. Full variable domain (rest looked up from reference TRBV2 and TRBJ1-2): EPEVTQTPSHQVTQMGQEVILRCVPISNHLYFYWYRQILGQKVEFLVSFYNNEISEKSEIFDDQFSVERPDGSNFTLKIRSTKLEDSAMYFCAIPSSTGQIANYGYTFGSGTRLTVV.

With respect to this clone: The sample holds other DNA sequences that translate to the same CDR3. The V call is TRBV9, the J call TRBJ2-3, with 11 bases lining up with TRBD2. V was pared by 2 bases and J by 3 bases, with 2 bases of the junction left unmatched. CDR3 length: 15 residues. Germline V gives CDR1 SGDLS, CDR2 YYNGEE. CDR3 coding DNA: TGTGCCAGCAGCGTGCTAGCGGGGGGAACAGATACGCAGTATTTT. Protein product: CASSVLAGGTDTQYF.

The rearrangement joins TRBV4-1 to TRBJ1-2, with 9 bases identical to TRBD1. V trimming: 4 bases; J trimming: 6 bases; junction bases outside the gene matches: 9. Per the germline V gene, CDR1 is MGHRA and CDR2 is YSYEKL. CDR3 size: 15 residues. The DNA for the CDR3 is TGCGCCAGCAGCCCTTGGACAGGGGACGGGAATGGCTACACCTTC. Amino acid sequence: CASSPWTGDGNGYTF.

This sequence joins TRBV5-1 and TRBJ1-1; unclear D gene. The CDR3 is 14 amino acids. The V and J ends lost 4 bases and 3 bases respectively, with 13 bases between them. The germline V gene encodes CDR1 SGHRS and CDR2 YFSETQ. The CDR3 sequence is CASSPLGGDTEAFF. The CDR3 DNA is TGCGCCAGCAGCCCCCTGGGCGGGGACACTGAAGCTTTCTTT.

The chain couples TRBV6-2 or TRBV6-3 to TRBJ1-3, with TRBD1 as a possible D gene (6 bases). The CDR3 extends over 14 amino acids. Germline CDR1 reads MNHEY; CDR2 reads SVGEGT. V gave up 5 bases and J gave up 9 bases, with 17 bases separating them. CDR3 sequence: CASSRGQLTGTIYF. CDR3 DNA: TGTGCCAGCAGTCGAGGACAGCTTACGGGCACCATATATTTT.

The count of this clone is one. The genes are TRBV20-1 and TRBJ2-5; 11 nucleotides match TRBD2. This CDR3 contains 14 residues. V trimming: 3 bases; J trimming: 5 bases; junction bases outside the gene matches: 5. In germline, CDR1 is DFQATT, CDR2 SNEGSKA (reference sequence). CDR3 bases: TGCAGTGCTAGTTTGCTAGCGGGGGGTGAGACCCAGTACTTC. This translates into CSASLLAGGETQYF.

This clone was observed a handful of times. The V and J genes are TRBV19 and TRBJ2-2, with a tentative D call TRBD1 (6 bases). Germline CDR1 is LNHDA and CDR2 is SQIVND (reference sequence). With 3 bases removed from V and 1 base from J, the gap between germline ends came to 24 bases. The CDR3 covers 20 residues. In DNA, the CDR3 is TGTGCCAGTAGTATTTTATTTGGATACACAGGGCTACAGAACACCGGGGAGCTGTTTTTT. Its translation is CASSILFGYTGLQNTGELFF. The complete variable domain, with remaining parts taken from reference TRBV19 and TRBJ2-2, reads DGGITQSPKYLFRKEGQNVTLSCEQNLNHDAMYWYRQDPGQGLRLIYYSQIVNDFQKGDIAEGYSVSREKKESFPLTVTSAQKNPTAFYLCASSILFGYTGLQNTGELFFGEGSRLTVL.

This rearrangement joins TRBV6-2 or TRBV6-3 to TRBJ2-5, with a possible D match to TRBD2 (6 bases). CDR3 length equals 14 residues. Trimming cost V 4 bases and J 5 bases, with 14 bases left between them. Germline V gene lookup returns CDR1 MNHEY and CDR2 SVGEGT. CDR3 amino acids: CASSSWQGLETQYF. The DNA for the CDR3 is TGTGCCAGCAGTTCCTGGCAGGGACTGGAGACCCAGTACTTC.

V usage is TRBV30 and J usage is TRBJ1-4; D call uncertain. The CDR3 sequence is 16 residues long. Germline V gene data show CDR1 as GTSNPN and CDR2 as SVGIG (reference sequence). V lost 3 bases and J 6 bases, leaving 20 bases between the germline ends. CDR3 in amino acids: CAWSPPATEYYEKLFF. As DNA, the CDR3 is TGTGCCTGGAGCCCACCGGCCACAGAATATTATGAAAAACTGTTTTTT. Based on the CDR3 plus reference TRBV30 and TRBJ1-4, the full variable domain is SQTIHQWPATLVQPVGSPLSLECTVEGTSNPNLYWYRQAAGRGLQLLFYSVGIGQISSEVPQNLSASRPQDRQFILSSKKLLLSDSGFYLCAWSPPATEYYEKLFFGSGTQLSVL.

The chain joins TRBV7-2 to TRBJ1-4; TRBD1 matches at 7 bases. V shed 5 bases, J shed 5 bases, and the junction held 8 bases outside the gene matches. Germline CDR1 reads SGHTA; CDR2 reads FQGNSA. The CDR3 is 15 residues long. DNA for the CDR3: TGTGCCAGCAGCCTAAGACAGGGCGGAAATGAAAAACTGTTTTTT. This translates into CASSLRQGGNEKLFF.

This clone has more than one count but fewer than ten. The V call is TRBV24-1, the J call TRBJ1-5; 10 nucleotides line up with TRBD1. Germline CDR1 is KGHDR and CDR2 is SFDVKD. This CDR3 spans 19 amino acids. V was clipped by 4 bases and J by 6 bases; unmatched bases: 17. The CDR3 DNA reads as TGTGCCACCAGTGACCCTACCGGGACAGGGGAAGAGACGGGTCAGCCCCAGCATTTT. Protein sequence: CATSDPTGTGEETGQPQHF.

As to this clone: The same CDR3 can be traced to other DNA sequences in this sample. The chain is built from TRBV6-5 and TRBJ2-7; 14 bases line up with TRBD2. The germline gives CDR1 MNHEY, CDR2 SVGAGI. The V and J ends lost 0 bases and 3 bases, in that order; junction bases with no gene match: 1. The CDR3 contains 16 residues. The CDR3, as DNA: TGTGCCAGCAGTTACTCGACTAGCGGGGGGGTCTACGAGCAGTACTTC. Protein sequence: CASSYSTSGGVYEQYF.

The chain combines TRBV5-6 with TRBJ2-1; D perhaps matches TRBD1 (5 bases). The CDR3 sequence is 13 residues long. The germline V gene encodes CDR1 SGHDT and CDR2 YYEEEE. V lost 1 base and J 8 bases, leaving 10 bases between the germline ends. The CDR3 is CASSLWEGDEQFF. CDR3 nucleotide sequence: TGTGCCAGCAGCTTGTGGGAAGGGGATGAGCAGTTCTTC. The full variable domain, its missing parts supplied by reference TRBV5-6 and TRBJ2-1, is DAGVTQSPTHLIKTRGQQVTLRCSPKSGHDTVSWYQQALGQGPQFIFQYYEEEERQRGNFPDRFSGHQFPNYSSELNVNALLLGDSALYLCASSLWEGDEQFFGPGTRLTVL.

V and J are TRBV23-1 and TRBJ1-2; D perhaps matches TRBD1 (6 bases). TRBV23-1 is given ORF status, its function remaining uncertain. The CDR3 is made up of 13 amino acids. V was cut by 4 bases and J by 6 bases, with 12 bases left in between. The CDR3, as DNA: TGCGCCAGCAGTCCTGGCAGGGGTCATGGCTACACCTTC. It is translated as CASSPGRGHGYTF.

The chain combines TRBV11-3 with TRBJ2-2; 7 bases are shared with TRBD1. Unmatched junction bases numbered 3, after V lost 1 base and J lost 4 bases. Germline V lookup: CDR1 SGHNT, CDR2 YENEEA. The CDR3 totals 15 residues. The CDR3 protein is CASSLAGQITGELFF. The CDR3 DNA reads TGTGCCAGCAGCTTAGCGGGACAGATCACCGGGGAGCTGTTTTTT.

V usage is TRBV4-3 and J usage is TRBJ1-3, with D hard to call. The CDR3 totals 16 residues. V was clipped by 1 base and J by 0 bases, with 10 bases between them. Germline V CDR1 and CDR2: LGHNA, YSLEER. The CDR3 region is CASSQVETNSGNTIYF. The CDR3 DNA is TGCGCCAGCAGCCAAGTCGAGACAAACTCTGGAAACACCATATATTTT.

The rearrangement uses TRBV9 and TRBJ1-2; D is perhaps TRBD1 (5 bases). The CDR3 has 13 residues. From germline, CDR1 is SGDLS and CDR2 YYNGEE. V lost 3 bases, J lost 4 bases, and 10 bases lay in between. The chain's CDR3 is CASSGQGPYGYTF. CDR3 DNA sequence: TGTGCCAGCAGCGGTCAGGGCCCCTATGGCTACACCTTC. The full variable domain, completed using reference TRBV9 and TRBJ1-2, is DSGVTQTPKHLITATGQRVTLRCSPRSGDLSVYWYQQSLDQGLQFLIQYYNGEERAKGNILERFSAQQFPDLHSELNLSSLELGDSALYFCASSGQGPYGYTFGSGTRLTVV.

The V gene is TRBV25-1, the J gene TRBJ2-3; D ambiguous. Germline lookup yields CDR1 MGHDK and CDR2 SYGVNS. Trimming cost V 3 bases and J 1 base, with 14 bases left between them. There are 16 residues in the CDR3. CDR3 coding DNA: TGTGCCAGCAGTGACCGAACTACGGTGGGCACAGATACGCAGTATTTT. Translated: CASSDRTTVGTDTQYF.

V is TRBV6-2 or TRBV6-3 and J is TRBJ1-2; the D gene is possibly TRBD1 (6 bases). The germline V and J ends were trimmed by 6 bases and 2 bases, with 13 bases remaining between them. The germline V gene encodes CDR1 MNHEY and CDR2 SVGEGT. This CDR3 has 14 residues. The CDR3 coding sequence is TGTGCCAGCAGCAACCACAGGGAGAACTATGGCTACACCTTC. It yields the protein CASSNHRENYGYTF.

This chain joins TRBV24-1 and TRBJ1-5, with TRBD1 matching 7 bases. Germline assignment: CDR1 KGHDR and CDR2 SFDVKD. The CDR3 loop spans 14 amino acids. Losses at the gene ends were 5 bases for V and 3 bases for J; bases not matched to a gene: 3. CDR3 in amino acids: CATSVGTANQPQHF. CDR3 bases: TGTGCCACCAGTGTCGGGACAGCCAATCAGCCCCAGCATTTT.

The rearrangement uses TRBV27 and TRBJ2-5; TRBD2 aligns across 9 bases. Germline CDR1 and CDR2: MNHEY and SMNVEV (reference sequence). V lost 2 bases, J lost 3 bases, and 7 bases stayed unmatched. The CDR3 has 16 residues. The CDR3 DNA reads as TGTGCCAGCAGTTTAACGCTAGCGGGGTTAAAAGAGACCCAGTACTTC. Its translation: CASSLTLAGLKETQYF.